One and the same sample provided the 8 T cell receptor beta chains below, sequenced in a study of post-analysis software for immune sequencing data. These receptors lack a known antigen. Study-wide findings and caveats: TRBV5-6, TRBV5-1 and TRBV20-1 belonged to a set of roughly five TRBV segments that were more frequent in patients than controls.

Libraries were made from TCR beta cDNA, and they carried unique molecular identifiers. MiXCR was run by TCRdb on the PCR reads, yielding one entry per CDR3 protein. This sample has about 260,000 distinct CDR3 sequences, with 36% found just once. The specimen sequenced was blood. Receptors were obtained from a girl aged 5-17 years with multiple sclerosis.

The genes are TRBV18 and TRBJ2-5, with D possibly being TRBD2 (6 bases). Germline values: CDR1 KGHSH, CDR2 LQKENI. Trimming removed 4 bases at V and 5 bases at J, with 17 bases between. The CDR3 is 15 amino acids. The CDR3 DNA follows: TGTGCCAGCTCACACTTAGCTGGGGAGGAGGAGACCCAGTACTTC. It translates to CASSHLAGEEETQYF.

The chain combines TRBV7-9 with TRBJ2-1; no clear D gene. Per the germline V gene, CDR1 is SEHNR and CDR2 is FQNEAQ (reference sequence). This CDR3 has 18 amino acids. With 1 base removed from V and 7 bases from J, the gap between germline ends came to 23 bases. CDR3 in DNA: TGTGCCAGCAGCTTAGTACGTGACTCAGGTCCGATAGGGAATGAGCAGTTCTTC. It is translated as CASSLVRDSGPIGNEQFF. The full variable domain, with the rest looked up from reference TRBV7-9 and TRBJ2-1, is DTGVSQNPRHKITKRGQNVTFRCDPISEHNRLYWYRQTLGQGPEFLTYFQNEAQLEKSRLLSDRFSAERPKGSFSTLEIQRTEQGDSAMYLCASSLVRDSGPIGNEQFFGPGTRLTVL.

This clonotype was seen repeatedly, ten times or more. The chain is built from TRBV7-9 and TRBJ2-7; D is ambiguous. The CDR3 runs to 12 residues. V was clipped by 5 bases and J by 0 bases, with 5 bases between them. The germline CDR1 and CDR2 sequences are SEHNR and FQNEAQ (reference sequence). The CDR3 bases are TGTGCCAGCAGCCACCGCTCCTACGAGCAGTACTTC. It encodes CASSHRSYEQYF. Complete variable domain (other parts from reference TRBV7-9 and TRBJ2-7): DTGVSQNPRHKITKRGQNVTFRCDPISEHNRLYWYRQTLGQGPEFLTYFQNEAQLEKSRLLSDRFSAERPKGSFSTLEIQRTEQGDSAMYLCASSHRSYEQYFGPGTRLTVT.

The chain recombines TRBV19 with TRBJ2-3; 10 nucleotides align to TRBD1. Germline V lookup: CDR1 LNHDA, CDR2 SQIVND (reference sequence). The trim removed 3 bases at V and 1 base at J, leaving 1 base unmatched. The CDR3 totals 15 residues. The CDR3 region has the DNA TGTGCCAGTAGTATGGGGACAGGGGGCACAGATACGCAGTATTTT. The encoded protein is CASSMGTGGTDTQYF.

This clonotype was counted a few times. The V call is TRBV3-1, the J call TRBJ2-7, with 8 bases aligning to TRBD2. V shed 1 base, J shed 7 bases, and the junction held 9 bases outside the gene matches. CDR1 is LGHDT and CDR2 is YNNKEL in the germline V gene (reference sequence). The CDR3 sequence is 15 residues long. The CDR3 sequence is CASSQGAGGVGEQYF. In DNA, the CDR3 is TGTGCCAGCAGCCAAGGGGCGGGGGGAGTCGGTGAGCAGTACTTC.

In its sample, this clonotype was seen many times. This sequence joins TRBV27 and TRBJ2-7, with D hard to call. This CDR3 is built from 10 residues. Looked up from germline, CDR1 is MNHEY and CDR2 is SMNVEV (reference sequence). Trimming removed 6 bases at V and 5 bases at J, with 5 bases between. The CDR3 protein is CASRRHEQYF. DNA for the CDR3: TGTGCCAGCAGACGACACGAGCAGTACTTC.

The chain couples TRBV7-2 to TRBJ1-6; possibly TRBD1 for D (6 bases). This CDR3 has 15 residues. Germline V CDR1 and CDR2: SGHTA, FQGNSA. Trimming stripped 7 bases from V and 6 bases from J, with 16 bases between. In DNA form, the CDR3 reads TGTGCCAGCACCCCTCGGGCAGGGGTTAATTCACCCCTCCACTTT. It encodes CASTPRAGVNSPLHF.

The table lists this clonotype with a few counts. This chain uses TRBV18 with TRBJ1-6, with 7 bases fitting TRBD1. Unmatched junction bases numbered 6, after V lost 3 bases and J lost 7 bases. CDR3 length: 15 amino acids. The V gene's germline CDR1 is KGHSH and CDR2 LQKENI. The CDR3 nucleotides are TGTGCCAGCTCACCCCTGGACAGGCTAAATTCACCCCTCCACTTT. Its protein product is CASSPLDRLNSPLHF.